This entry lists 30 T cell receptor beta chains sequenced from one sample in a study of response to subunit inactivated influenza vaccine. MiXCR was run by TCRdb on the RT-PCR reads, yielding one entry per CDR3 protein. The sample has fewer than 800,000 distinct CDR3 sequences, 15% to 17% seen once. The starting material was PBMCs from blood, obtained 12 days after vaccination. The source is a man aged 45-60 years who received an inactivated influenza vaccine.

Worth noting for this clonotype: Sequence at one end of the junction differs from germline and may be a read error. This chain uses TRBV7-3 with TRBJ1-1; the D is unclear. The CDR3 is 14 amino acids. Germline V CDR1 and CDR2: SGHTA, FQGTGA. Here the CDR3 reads CASSLTSSVTEASF. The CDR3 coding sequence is TGTGCCAGCAGCTTAACGTCAAGTGTCACTGAAGCTTCCTTT.

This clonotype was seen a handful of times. The DNA of the CDR3 is TGCAGTGCACGGACAGGGGACGATGGCTACACCTTC. Residues: CSARTGDDGYTF. This sequence joins TRBV20-1 and TRBJ1-2; 9 nucleotides match TRBD1. Germline V gives CDR1 DFQATT, CDR2 SNEGSKA (reference sequence). The CDR3 extends over 12 amino acids. V shed 6 bases and J 6 bases; nucleotides not matched to a gene: 5.

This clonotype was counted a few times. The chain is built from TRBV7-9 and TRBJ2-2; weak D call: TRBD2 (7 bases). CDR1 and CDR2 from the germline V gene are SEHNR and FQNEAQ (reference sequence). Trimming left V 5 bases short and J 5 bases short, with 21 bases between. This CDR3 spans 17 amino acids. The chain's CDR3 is CASSLTRWGGLTGELFF. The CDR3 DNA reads TGTGCCAGCAGCCTAACCCGGTGGGGGGGCTTGACCGGGGAGCTGTTTTTT.

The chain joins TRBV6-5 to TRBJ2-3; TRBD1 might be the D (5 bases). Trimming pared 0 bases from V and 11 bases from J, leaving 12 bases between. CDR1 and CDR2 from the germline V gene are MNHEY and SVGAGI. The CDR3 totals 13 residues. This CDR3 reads CASSYSIQGQQYF. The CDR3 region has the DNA TGTGCCAGCAGTTACTCGATCCAGGGCCAGCAGTATTTT.

CDR3 protein: CASSQDRRGDNEQFF. CDR3 sequence (DNA): TGCGCCAGCAGCCAAGATAGGAGGGGTGACAATGAGCAGTTCTTC. The chain has TRBV4-3 and TRBJ2-1, with a possible D match to TRBD2 (6 bases). Trimming shortened V by 0 bases and J by 5 bases, and 11 bases separated the two germline ends. Germline V lookup: CDR1 LGHNA, CDR2 YSLEER. The CDR3 contains 15 residues.

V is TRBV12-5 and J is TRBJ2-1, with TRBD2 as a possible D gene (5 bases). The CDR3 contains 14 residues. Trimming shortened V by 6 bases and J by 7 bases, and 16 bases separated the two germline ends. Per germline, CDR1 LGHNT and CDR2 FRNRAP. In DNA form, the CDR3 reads TGTGCTAGTGGGCACGGGATCGTAGGGAATGAGCAGTTCTTC. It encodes CASGHGIVGNEQFF. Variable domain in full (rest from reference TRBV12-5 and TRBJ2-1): DARVTQTPRHKVTEMGQEVTMRCQPILGHNTVFWYRQTMMQGLELLAYFRNRAPLDDSGMPKDRFSAEMPDATLATLKIQPSEPRDSAVYFCASGHGIVGNEQFFGPGTRLTVL.

The CDR3 region is CSAEDRRAGELFF. CDR3 DNA sequence: TGCAGTGCGGAGGACCGGAGGGCCGGGGAGCTGTTTTTT. The chain has TRBV20-1 and TRBJ2-2; weak D call: TRBD2 (6 bases). CDR3 length: 13 residues. Between the trimmed V and J ends, which lost 6 bases and 6 bases, there was a span of 14 bases. Germline CDR1 is DFQATT and CDR2 is SNEGSKA (reference sequence).

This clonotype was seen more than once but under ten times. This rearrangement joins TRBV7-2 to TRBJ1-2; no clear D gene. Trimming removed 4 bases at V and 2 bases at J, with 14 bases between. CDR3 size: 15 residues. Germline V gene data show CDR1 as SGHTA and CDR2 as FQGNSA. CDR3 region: CASSSSVTTNYGYTF. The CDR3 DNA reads TGTGCCAGCAGCTCAAGCGTGACAACGAACTATGGCTACACCTTC. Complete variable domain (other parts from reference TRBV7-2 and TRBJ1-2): GAGVSQSPSNKVTEKGKDVELRCDPISGHTALYWYRQSLGQGLEFLIYFQGNSAPDKSGLPSDRFSAERTGGSVSTLTIQRTQQEDSAVYLCASSSSVTTNYGYTFGSGTRLTVV.

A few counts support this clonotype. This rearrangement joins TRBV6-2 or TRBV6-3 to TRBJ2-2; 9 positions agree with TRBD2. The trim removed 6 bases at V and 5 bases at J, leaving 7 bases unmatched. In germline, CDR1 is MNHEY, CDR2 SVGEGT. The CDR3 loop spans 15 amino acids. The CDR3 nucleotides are TGTGCCAGCAGCCCAGGACTAGCGTGGACCGGGGAGCTGTTTTTT. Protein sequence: CASSPGLAWTGELFF.

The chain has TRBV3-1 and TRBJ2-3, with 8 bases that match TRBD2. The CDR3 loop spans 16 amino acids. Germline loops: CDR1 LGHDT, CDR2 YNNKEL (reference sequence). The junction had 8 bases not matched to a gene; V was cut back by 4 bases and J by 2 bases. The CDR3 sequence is CASSPPLAGTTDTQYF. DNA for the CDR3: TGTGCCAGCAGCCCCCCTCTAGCGGGTACCACAGATACGCAGTATTTT.

In DNA, the CDR3 is TGCGCCAGCAGCCAAGATGGAGGGTACGGCTCACCCCTCCACTTT. It specifies CASSQDGGYGSPLHF. V gene TRBV4-3 combines with J gene TRBJ1-6; D is unclear. This CDR3 region has 15 residues. Trimming left V 0 bases short and J 10 bases short, with 13 bases between. In germline, CDR1 is LGHNA, CDR2 YSLEER.

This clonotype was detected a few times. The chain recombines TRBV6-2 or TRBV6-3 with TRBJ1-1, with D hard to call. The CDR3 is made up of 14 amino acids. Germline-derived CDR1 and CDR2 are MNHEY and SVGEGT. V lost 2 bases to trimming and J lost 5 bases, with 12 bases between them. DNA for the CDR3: TGTGCCAGCAGTTACCTGTTCGGGGTGACTGAAGCTTTCTTT. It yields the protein CASSYLFGVTEAFF.

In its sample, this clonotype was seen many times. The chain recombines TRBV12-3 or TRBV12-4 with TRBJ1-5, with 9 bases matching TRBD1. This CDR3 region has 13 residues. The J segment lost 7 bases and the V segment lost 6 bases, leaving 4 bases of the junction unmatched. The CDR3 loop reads CASSLTGGQPQHF. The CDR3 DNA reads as TGTGCCAGCAGCCTTACAGGGGGCCAGCCCCAGCATTTT.

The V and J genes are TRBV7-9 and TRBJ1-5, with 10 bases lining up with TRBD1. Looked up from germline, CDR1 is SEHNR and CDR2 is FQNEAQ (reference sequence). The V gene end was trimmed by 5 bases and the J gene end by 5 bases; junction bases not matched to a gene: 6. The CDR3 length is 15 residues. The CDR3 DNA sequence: TGTGCCAGCAGCCCCCCGGGGACAGGGGATCAGCCCCAGCATTTT. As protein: CASSPPGTGDQPQHF.

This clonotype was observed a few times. CDR3 nucleotide sequence: TGTGCCAGCAGTTTCGGGGATAACTACAATGAGCAGTTCTTC. Its translation: CASSFGDNYNEQFF. The genes are TRBV6-2 or TRBV6-3 and TRBJ2-1; weak D call: TRBD2 (5 bases). Germline loops: CDR1 MNHEY, CDR2 SVGEGT. The CDR3 length is 14 residues. V was shortened by 4 bases and J by 3 bases, with 10 bases between the two germline ends.

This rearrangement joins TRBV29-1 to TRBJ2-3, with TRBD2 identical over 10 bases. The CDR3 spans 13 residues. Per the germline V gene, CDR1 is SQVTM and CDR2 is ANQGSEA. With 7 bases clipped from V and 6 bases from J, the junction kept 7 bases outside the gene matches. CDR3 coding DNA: TGCAGCGGTAGCGGGGGGATGAGGGATACGCAGTATTTT. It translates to CSGSGGMRDTQYF.

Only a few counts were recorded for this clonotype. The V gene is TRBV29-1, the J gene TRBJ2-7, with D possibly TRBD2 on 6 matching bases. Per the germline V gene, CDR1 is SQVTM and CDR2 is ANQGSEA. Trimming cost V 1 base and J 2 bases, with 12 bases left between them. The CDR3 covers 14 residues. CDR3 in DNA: TGCAGCGTTGAAGGGGGGGAAAGGACCTACGAGCAGTACTTC. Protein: CSVEGGERTYEQYF.

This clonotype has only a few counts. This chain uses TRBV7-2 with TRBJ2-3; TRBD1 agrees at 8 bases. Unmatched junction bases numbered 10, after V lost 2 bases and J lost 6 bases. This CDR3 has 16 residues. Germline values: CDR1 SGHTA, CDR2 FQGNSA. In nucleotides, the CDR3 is TGTGCCAGCAGCTTACGACAGCAGGGGGCTGGTGATACGCAGTATTTT. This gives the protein CASSLRQQGAGDTQYF.

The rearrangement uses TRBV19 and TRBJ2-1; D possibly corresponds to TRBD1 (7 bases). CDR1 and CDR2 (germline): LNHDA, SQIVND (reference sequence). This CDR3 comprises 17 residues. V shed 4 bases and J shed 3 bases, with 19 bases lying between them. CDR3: CASSTPPNRGLYNEQFF. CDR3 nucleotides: TGTGCCAGTAGTACCCCACCCAACAGGGGACTCTACAATGAGCAGTTCTTC.

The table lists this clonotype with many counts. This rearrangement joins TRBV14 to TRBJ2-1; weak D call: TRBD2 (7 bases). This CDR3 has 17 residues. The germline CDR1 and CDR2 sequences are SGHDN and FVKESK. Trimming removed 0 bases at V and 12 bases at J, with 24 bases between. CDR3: CASSQDPNREGTRGQFF. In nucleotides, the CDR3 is TGTGCCAGCAGCCAAGATCCTAACAGGGAGGGAACCCGAGGGCAGTTCTTC.

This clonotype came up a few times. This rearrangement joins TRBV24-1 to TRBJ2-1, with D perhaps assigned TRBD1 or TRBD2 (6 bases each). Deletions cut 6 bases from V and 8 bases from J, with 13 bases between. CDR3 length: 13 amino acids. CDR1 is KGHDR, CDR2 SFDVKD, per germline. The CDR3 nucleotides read TGTGCCACCAGTAAAAGGGGGGAGGATGAGCAGTTCTTC. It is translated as CATSKRGEDEQFF.

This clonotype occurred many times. The CDR3 nucleotides read TGTGCTAGTGGCCTGGACAGGAGCCATGAGCAGTTCTTC. Translation: CASGLDRSHEQFF. The chain combines TRBV12-5 with TRBJ2-1; 7 bases are a match to TRBD1. V lost 6 bases, J lost 8 bases, and 7 bases stayed unmatched. The CDR3 is 13 amino acids. In germline, CDR1 is LGHNT, CDR2 FRNRAP.

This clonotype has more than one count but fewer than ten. This CDR3 reads CASSATGGDFYGYTF. CDR3 sequence (DNA): TGTGCCAGCAGTGCGACAGGAGGGGACTTCTATGGCTACACCTTC. This chain links TRBV6-1 with TRBJ1-2, with D possibly matching TRBD1 (6 bases). The V and J ends lost 4 bases and 4 bases respectively, with 16 bases between them. Germline CDR1 and CDR2: MNHNS and SASEGT. The CDR3 has 15 residues.

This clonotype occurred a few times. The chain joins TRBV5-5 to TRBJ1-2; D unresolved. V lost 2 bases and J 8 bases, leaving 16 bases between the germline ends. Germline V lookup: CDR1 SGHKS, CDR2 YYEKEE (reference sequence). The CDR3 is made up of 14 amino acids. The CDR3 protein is CASSFGSGPKGYTF. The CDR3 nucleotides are TGTGCCAGCAGCTTCGGGTCGGGCCCGAAAGGCTACACCTTC.

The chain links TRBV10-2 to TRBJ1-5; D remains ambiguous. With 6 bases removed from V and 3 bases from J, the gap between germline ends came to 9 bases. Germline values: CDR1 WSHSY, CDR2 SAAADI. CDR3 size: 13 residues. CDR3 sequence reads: CASRDGNNQPQHF. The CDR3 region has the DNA TGCGCCAGCAGGGACGGGAACAATCAGCCCCAGCATTTT.

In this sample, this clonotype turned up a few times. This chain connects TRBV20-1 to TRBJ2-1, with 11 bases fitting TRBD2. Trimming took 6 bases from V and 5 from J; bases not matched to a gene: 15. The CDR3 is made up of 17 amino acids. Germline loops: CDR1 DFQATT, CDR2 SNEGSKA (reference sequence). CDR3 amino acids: CSATSGDPIQRDNEQFF. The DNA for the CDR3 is TGCAGTGCGACTAGCGGGGACCCCATACAACGCGACAATGAGCAGTTCTTC.

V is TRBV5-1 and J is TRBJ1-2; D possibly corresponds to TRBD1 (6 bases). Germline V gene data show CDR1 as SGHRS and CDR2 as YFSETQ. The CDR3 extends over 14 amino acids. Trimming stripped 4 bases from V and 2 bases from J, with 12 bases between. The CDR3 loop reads CASSRLQGNYGYTF. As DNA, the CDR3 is TGCGCCAGCAGCCGGCTCCAGGGGAACTATGGCTACACCTTC. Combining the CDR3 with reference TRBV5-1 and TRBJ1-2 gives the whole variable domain KAGVTQTPRYLIKTRGQQVTLSCSPISGHRSVSWYQQTPGQGLQFLFEYFSETQRNKGNFPGRFSGRQFSNSRSEMNVSTLELGDSALYLCASSRLQGNYGYTFGSGTRLTVV.

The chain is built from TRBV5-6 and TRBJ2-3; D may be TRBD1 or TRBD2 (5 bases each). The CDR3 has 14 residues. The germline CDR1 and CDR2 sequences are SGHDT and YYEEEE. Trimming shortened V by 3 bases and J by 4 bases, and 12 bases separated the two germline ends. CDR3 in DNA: TGTGCCAGCAGCTCCGGGACCCTGCCAGATACGCAGTATTTT. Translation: CASSSGTLPDTQYF.

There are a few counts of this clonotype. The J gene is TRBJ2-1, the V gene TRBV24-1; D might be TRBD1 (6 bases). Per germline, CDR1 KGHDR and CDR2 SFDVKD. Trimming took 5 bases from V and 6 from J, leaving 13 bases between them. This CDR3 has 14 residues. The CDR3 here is CATSGPGRGNEQFF. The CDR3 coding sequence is TGTGCCACCAGTGGACCCGGCAGGGGCAATGAGCAGTTCTTC.

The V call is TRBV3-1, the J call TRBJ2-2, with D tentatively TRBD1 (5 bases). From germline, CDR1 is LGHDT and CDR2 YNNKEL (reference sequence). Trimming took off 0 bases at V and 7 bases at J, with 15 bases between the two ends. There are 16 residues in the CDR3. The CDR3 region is CASSQEVLAGIGELFF. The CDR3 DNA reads TGTGCCAGCAGCCAAGAGGTATTGGCAGGGATCGGGGAGCTGTTTTTT.